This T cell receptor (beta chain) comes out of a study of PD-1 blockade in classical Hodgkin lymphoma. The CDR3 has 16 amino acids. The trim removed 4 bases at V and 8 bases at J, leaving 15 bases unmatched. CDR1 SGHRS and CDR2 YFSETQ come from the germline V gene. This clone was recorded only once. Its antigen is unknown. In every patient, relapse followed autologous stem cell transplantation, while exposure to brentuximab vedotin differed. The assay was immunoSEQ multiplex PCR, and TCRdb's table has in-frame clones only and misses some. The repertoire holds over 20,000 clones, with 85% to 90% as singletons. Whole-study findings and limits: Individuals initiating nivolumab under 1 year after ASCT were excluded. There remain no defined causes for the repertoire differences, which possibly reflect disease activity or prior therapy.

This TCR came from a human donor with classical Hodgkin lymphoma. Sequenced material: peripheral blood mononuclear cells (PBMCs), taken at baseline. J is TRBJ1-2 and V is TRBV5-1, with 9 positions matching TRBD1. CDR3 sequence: CASSPGQGRTMEGYTF. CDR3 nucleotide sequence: TGCGCCAGCAGCCCGGGACAGGGAAGAACTATGGAAGGCTACACCTTC. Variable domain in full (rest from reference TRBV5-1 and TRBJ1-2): KAGVTQTPRYLIKTRGQQVTLSCSPISGHRSVSWYQQTPGQGLQFLFEYFSETQRNKGNFPGRFSGRQFSNSRSEMNVSTLELGDSALYLCASSPGQGRTMEGYTFGSGTRLTVV.